These 18 T cell receptor beta chains came from one sample sequenced in a study of blood T cell repertoires in COVID-19. The data were produced by immunoSEQ multiplex PCR, yet TCRdb's version contains in-frame clones alone and is incomplete. This repertoire shows approximately 72,000 clones, approximately 86% found once; its top ten account for around 13%. What was sequenced was peripheral blood. The receptors were sampled from a woman in her sixties or seventies with acute or convalescent COVID-19.

The V and J genes are TRBV4-1 and TRBJ2-3; D possibly corresponds to TRBD2 (5 bases). The CDR3 totals 15 residues. Germline CDR1 reads MGHRA; CDR2 reads YSYEKL. The V end lost 0 bases, the J end lost 2 bases, and 9 bases lay between the germline ends. The CDR3 coding sequence is TGCGCCAGCAGCCAAGAGAGGGCCTACACAGATACGCAGTATTTT. This gives the protein CASSQERAYTDTQYF.

The chain couples TRBV6-5 to TRBJ2-7; the match to TRBD2 covers 7 bases. CDR1 is MNHEY, CDR2 SVGAGI, per germline. The CDR3 sequence is 11 residues long. Germline trimming cut 8 bases from V and 5 bases from J; bases unmatched to any gene: 3. The DNA of the CDR3 is TGTGCCAGCGGGGGGGGAGACGAGCAGTACTTC. This encodes CASGGGDEQYF.

The chain is built from TRBV28 and TRBJ1-2, with D possibly being TRBD1 (6 bases). Germline V CDR1 and CDR2: MDHEN, SYDVKM. CDR3 size: 15 residues. The V gene lost 1 base and the J gene lost 4 bases, with 13 bases spanning the gap. CDR3 sequence (DNA): TGTGCCAGCAGTTTATCGGGGGGCCCTATCTATGGCTACACCTTC. Amino acids: CASSLSGGPIYGYTF.

The chain is built from TRBV6-5 and TRBJ2-5; 7 bases match TRBD2. Trimming cost V 6 bases and J 4 bases; bases outside gene matches: 8. CDR3 length: 14 amino acids. Germline V CDR1 and CDR2: MNHEY, SVGAGI. CDR3 region: CASRPGLSVETQYF. The DNA of the CDR3 is TGTGCCAGCAGGCCGGGACTATCGGTAGAGACCCAGTACTTC.

V usage is TRBV6-6 and J usage is TRBJ2-5, with TRBD1 as a possible D gene (6 bases). The CDR3 has 15 residues. V shed 2 bases and J shed 3 bases, with 13 bases lying between them. Germline V gene lookup returns CDR1 MNHNY and CDR2 SVGAGI (reference sequence). CDR3 in DNA: TGTGCCAGCAGTTACCCTGAGGGGGTAAAAGAGACCCAGTACTTC. Translating gives CASSYPEGVKETQYF.

The chain has TRBV6-6 and TRBJ1-1, with 9 nucleotides matching TRBD1. With 8 bases clipped from V and 4 bases from J, the junction kept 8 bases outside the gene matches. CDR1 MNHNY and CDR2 SVGAGI come from the germline V gene (reference sequence). The length of the CDR3 is 14 residues. The DNA of the CDR3 is TGTGCCAGCGCACAAACAGGGGGCTTCACTGAAGCTTTCTTT. Translation: CASAQTGGFTEAFF.

The chain employs TRBV19 and TRBJ2-1; 7 bases map to TRBD2. V lost 4 bases and J lost 5; bases outside the gene matches: 11. The CDR3 sequence is 16 residues long. The V gene's germline CDR1 is LNHDA and CDR2 SQIVND (reference sequence). CDR3 nucleotide sequence: TGTGCCAGTAGTACCGCAAACGGGGGGTATGACAATGAGCAGTTCTTC. This gives the protein CASSTANGGYDNEQFF.

This chain connects TRBV6-1 to TRBJ2-3, with 11 positions matching TRBD2. The CDR3 length is 18 residues. Germline values: CDR1 MNHNS, CDR2 SASEGT. V shed 4 bases, J shed 6 bases, and the junction held 15 bases outside the gene matches. The CDR3: CASSALAGGRLGFDTQYF. The CDR3 coding sequence is TGTGCCAGCAGTGCCCTAGCGGGGGGTCGTCTGGGTTTTGATACGCAGTATTTT.

This chain connects TRBV27 to TRBJ2-3, with TRBD1 matching over 7 bases. The CDR3 has 15 residues. Germline V lookup: CDR1 MNHEY, CDR2 SMNVEV (reference sequence). Germline trimming cut 4 bases from V and 0 bases from J; bases unmatched to any gene: 4. This CDR3 is CASSSPGQSTDTQYF. The CDR3 bases are TGTGCCAGCAGTTCGCCGGGACAGAGCACAGATACGCAGTATTTT.

V is TRBV6-6 and J is TRBJ2-7; TRBD1 aligns across 8 bases. CDR1 and CDR2 from the germline V gene are MNHNY and SVGAGI (reference sequence). This CDR3 spans 15 amino acids. V gave up 6 bases and J gave up 9 bases; unmatched junction bases: 16. This CDR3 reads CASRSGQGIERWQYF. In DNA form, the CDR3 reads TGTGCCAGCAGGAGCGGACAGGGCATCGAGAGGTGGCAGTACTTC.

The genes are TRBV9 and TRBJ1-6; possible D gene TRBD1, 5 bases. Deletions cut 0 bases from V and 10 bases from J, with 11 bases between. The germline V gene encodes CDR1 SGDLS and CDR2 YYNGEE. The CDR3 loop spans 14 amino acids. CDR3 sequence reads: CASSVAGESSPLHF. CDR3 DNA: TGTGCCAGCAGCGTAGCGGGGGAGAGCTCACCCCTCCACTTT. Variable domain in full (rest from reference TRBV9 and TRBJ1-6): DSGVTQTPKHLITATGQRVTLRCSPRSGDLSVYWYQQSLDQGLQFLIQYYNGEERAKGNILERFSAQQFPDLHSELNLSSLELGDSALYFCASSVAGESSPLHFGNGTRLTVT.

The V and J genes are TRBV21-1 and TRBJ2-7; the D call TRBD1 from the table was never checked on the DNA. TRBV21-1 is reported as a pseudogene. The length of the CDR3 is 16 residues. CDR3 protein: CASSPPEGQGAYEQYF. The CDR3 region has the DNA TGTGCCAGCAGTCCCCCGGAGGGACAGGGGGCCTACGAGCAGTACTTC.

The chain joins TRBV7-8 to TRBJ2-1; 9 bases are a match to TRBD1. The germline V gene has CDR1 SGHVS and CDR2 FQNEAQ. The CDR3 spans 20 residues. V shed 5 bases and J 0 bases; nucleotides not matched to a gene: 17. The DNA of the CDR3 is TGTGCCAGCAGCACACTCCCGGGACAGGGTTTGACTGGCTCCTACAATGAGCAGTTCTTC. It specifies CASSTLPGQGLTGSYNEQFF.

This chain uses TRBV6-6 with TRBJ2-3; D is ambiguous. The CDR3 consists of 13 residues. In germline, CDR1 is MNHNY, CDR2 SVGAGI (reference sequence). The V and J ends lost 2 bases and 5 bases respectively, with 8 bases between them. The CDR3 sequence is CASSYGAIDTQYF. The CDR3 bases are TGTGCCAGCAGTTACGGAGCAATAGATACGCAGTATTTT.

This chain joins TRBV7-9 and TRBJ1-2, with D maybe TRBD1 (5 bases). Germline V gene data show CDR1 as SEHNR and CDR2 as FQNEAQ (reference sequence). CDR3 length equals 12 residues. Trimming left V 5 bases short and J 8 bases short, with 12 bases between. The DNA for the CDR3 is TGTGCCAGCAGCACCGACAGAGGCGGCTACACCTTC. It codes for CASSTDRGGYTF.

CDR3 in amino acids: CASGRDRSSYNSPLHF. In DNA, the CDR3 is TGTGCTAGTGGAAGGGACAGAAGCTCCTATAATTCACCCCTCCACTTT. V gene TRBV12-5 combines with J gene TRBJ1-6, with 7 bases fitting TRBD1. Germline CDR1 LGHNT, CDR2 FRNRAP. This CDR3 region has 16 residues. V shed 6 bases, J shed 0 bases, and the junction held 5 bases outside the gene matches.

The chain couples TRBV28 to TRBJ2-2; D uncertain. The CDR3 has 14 amino acids. The V gene's germline CDR1 is MDHEN and CDR2 SYDVKM. Trimming left V 5 bases short and J 6 bases short, with 13 bases between. In nucleotides, the CDR3 is TGTGCCAGCAGTGTACTGACTCTTTCCGGGGAGCTGTTTTTT. Its translation is CASSVLTLSGELFF.

The chain has TRBV19 and TRBJ2-2; D not certain. Germline V gene sequence: CDR1 LNHDA, CDR2 SQIVND (reference sequence). The CDR3 loop spans 12 amino acids. The V gene lost 6 bases and the J gene lost 6 bases, with 8 bases spanning the gap. CDR3 sequence reads: CASSHRAGELFF. Here the CDR3 DNA reads TGTGCCAGTAGCCATCGGGCCGGGGAGCTGTTTTTT. Together with reference TRBV19 and TRBJ2-2, the CDR3 gives the full variable domain: DGGITQSPKYLFRKEGQNVTLSCEQNLNHDAMYWYRQDPGQGLRLIYYSQIVNDFQKGDIAEGYSVSREKKESFPLTVTSAQKNPTAFYLCASSHRAGELFFGEGSRLTVL.